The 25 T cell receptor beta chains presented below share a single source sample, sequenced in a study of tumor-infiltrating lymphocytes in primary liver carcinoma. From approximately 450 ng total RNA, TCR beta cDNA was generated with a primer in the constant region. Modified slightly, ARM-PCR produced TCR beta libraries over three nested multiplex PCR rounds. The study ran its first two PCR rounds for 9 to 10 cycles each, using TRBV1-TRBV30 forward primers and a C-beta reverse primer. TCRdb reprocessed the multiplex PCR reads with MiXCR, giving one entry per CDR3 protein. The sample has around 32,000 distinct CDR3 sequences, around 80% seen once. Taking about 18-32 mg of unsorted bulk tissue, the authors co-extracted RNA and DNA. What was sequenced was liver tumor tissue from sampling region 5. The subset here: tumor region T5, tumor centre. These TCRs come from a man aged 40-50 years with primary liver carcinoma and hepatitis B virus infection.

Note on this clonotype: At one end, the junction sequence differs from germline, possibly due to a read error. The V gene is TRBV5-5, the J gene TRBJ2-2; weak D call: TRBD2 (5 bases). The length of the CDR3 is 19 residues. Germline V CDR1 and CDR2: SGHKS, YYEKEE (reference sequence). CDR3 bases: TGTACCAGCAGCTTGGCTTCTCCCAGTAGCGAGAGTTGGACCGGGGAGCTGTTTTTT. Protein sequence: CTSSLASPSSESWTGELFF.

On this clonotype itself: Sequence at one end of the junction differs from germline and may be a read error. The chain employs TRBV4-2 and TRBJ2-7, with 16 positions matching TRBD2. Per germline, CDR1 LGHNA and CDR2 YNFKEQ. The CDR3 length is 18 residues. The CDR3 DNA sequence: TGTACCAGCAGTGGAAAATCGGGACTAGCGGGAGGGTCACACGAGCAGTACTTC. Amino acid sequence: CTSSGKSGLAGGSHEQYF.

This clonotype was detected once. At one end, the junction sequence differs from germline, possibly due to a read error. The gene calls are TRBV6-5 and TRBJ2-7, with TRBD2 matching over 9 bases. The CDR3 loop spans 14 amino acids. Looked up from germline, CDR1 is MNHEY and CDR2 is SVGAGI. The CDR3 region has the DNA TGTGCCGGCAGTTATGCGGGAGGGCTAGGCGAGCAGTACTTC. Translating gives CAGSYAGGLGEQYF.

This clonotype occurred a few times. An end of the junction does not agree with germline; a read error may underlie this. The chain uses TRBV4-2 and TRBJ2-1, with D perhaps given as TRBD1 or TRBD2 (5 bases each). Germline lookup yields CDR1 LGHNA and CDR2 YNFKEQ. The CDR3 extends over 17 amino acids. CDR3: CASSQEGPESSYNGQFF. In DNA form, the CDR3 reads TGCGCCAGCAGCCAAGAGGGACCGGAGAGCTCCTACAATGGGCAGTTCTTC.

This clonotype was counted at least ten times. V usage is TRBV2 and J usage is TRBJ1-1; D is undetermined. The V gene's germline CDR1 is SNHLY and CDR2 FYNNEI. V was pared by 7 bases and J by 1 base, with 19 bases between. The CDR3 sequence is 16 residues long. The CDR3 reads CASKPIGQSPNTEAFF. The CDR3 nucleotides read TGTGCCAGCAAACCCATAGGCCAAAGCCCGAACACTGAAGCTTTCTTT.

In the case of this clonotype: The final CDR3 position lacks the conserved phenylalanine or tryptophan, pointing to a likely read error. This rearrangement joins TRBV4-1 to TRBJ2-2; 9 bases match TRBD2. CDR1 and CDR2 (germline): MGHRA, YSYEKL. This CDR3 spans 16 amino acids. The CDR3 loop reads CASNQDASGTTGELFS. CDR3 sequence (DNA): TGCGCCAGCAACCAAGATGCTAGCGGGACAACCGGGGAGCTGTTTTCT.

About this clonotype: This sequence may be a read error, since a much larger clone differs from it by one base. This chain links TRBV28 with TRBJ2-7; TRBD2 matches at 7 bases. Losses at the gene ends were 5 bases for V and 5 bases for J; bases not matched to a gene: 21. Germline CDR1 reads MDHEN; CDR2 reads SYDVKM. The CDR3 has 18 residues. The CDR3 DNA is TGTGCCAGCAGTCCATTATTTGCGGGGGAACGACTATCCCACGAGCAGTACTTC. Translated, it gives CASSPLFAGERLSHEQYF.

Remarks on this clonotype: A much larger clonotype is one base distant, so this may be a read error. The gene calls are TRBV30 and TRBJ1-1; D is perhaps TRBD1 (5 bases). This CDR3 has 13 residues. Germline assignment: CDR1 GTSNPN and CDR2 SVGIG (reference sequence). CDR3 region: CVWTRGGRAEAFF. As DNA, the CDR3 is TGTGTCTGGACCCGTGGGGGTAGGGCTGAAGCTTTCTTT.

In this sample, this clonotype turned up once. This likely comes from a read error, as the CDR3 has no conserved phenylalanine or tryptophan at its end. DNA of the CDR3: TGTGCCAGTCGACCAGCGGAAAACAATGAGCAGTTCCTC. Amino acid sequence: CASRPAENNEQFL. The chain carries TRBV6-5 and TRBJ2-1; D possibly corresponds to TRBD2 (5 bases). This CDR3 region has 13 residues. Per germline, CDR1 MNHEY and CDR2 SVGAGI. Between the trimmed V and J ends, which lost 9 bases and 5 bases, there was a span of 14 bases.

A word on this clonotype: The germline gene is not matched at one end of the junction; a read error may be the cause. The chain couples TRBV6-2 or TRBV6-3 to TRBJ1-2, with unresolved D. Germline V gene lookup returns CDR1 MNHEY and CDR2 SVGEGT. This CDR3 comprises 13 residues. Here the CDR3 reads CTSSLGWNYGYTF. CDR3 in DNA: TGTACCAGCAGTCTAGGGTGGAACTATGGGTACACCTTC.

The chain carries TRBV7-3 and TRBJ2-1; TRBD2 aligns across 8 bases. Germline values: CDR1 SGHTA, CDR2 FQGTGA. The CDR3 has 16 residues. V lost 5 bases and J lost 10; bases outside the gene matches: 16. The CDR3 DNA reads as TGTGCCAGCAGCATCGAACTAGCGGCCTTGGAGGACGAGCAGTTCTTC. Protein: CASSIELAALEDEQFF.

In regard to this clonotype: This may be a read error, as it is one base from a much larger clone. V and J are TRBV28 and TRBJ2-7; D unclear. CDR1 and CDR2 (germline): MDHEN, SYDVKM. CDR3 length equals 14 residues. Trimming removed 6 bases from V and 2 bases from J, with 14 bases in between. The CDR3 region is CASRSIGLTYEQYF. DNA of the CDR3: TGTGCCAGCAGATCTATCGGCCTGACCTACGAGCAGTACTTC.

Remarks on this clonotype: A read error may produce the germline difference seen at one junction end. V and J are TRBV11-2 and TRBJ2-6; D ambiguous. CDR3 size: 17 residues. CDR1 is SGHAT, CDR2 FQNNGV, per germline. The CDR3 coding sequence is TGTGCCAACAGCTTTTTTCTGAGGCGCACTGGGGCCAACGTCCTGACTTTC. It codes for CANSFFLRRTGANVLTF.

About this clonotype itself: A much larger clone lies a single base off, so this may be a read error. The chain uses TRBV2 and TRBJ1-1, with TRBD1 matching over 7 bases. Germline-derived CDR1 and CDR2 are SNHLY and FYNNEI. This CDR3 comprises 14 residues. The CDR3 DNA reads TGTGCCAGCAGGGTAGGGGGCGCGGACACTGAAACTTTCTTT. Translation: CASRVGGADTETFF.

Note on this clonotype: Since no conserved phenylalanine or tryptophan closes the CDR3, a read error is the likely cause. In DNA, the CDR3 is TGTGCCAGCAGCCCCTCCCGTAATGAGCAGTTCCTC. It codes for CASSPSRNEQFL. The chain carries TRBV11-2 and TRBJ2-1; D is unclear. Germline values: CDR1 SGHAT, CDR2 FQNNGV. This CDR3 contains 12 residues. The germline V and J ends were trimmed by 5 bases and 7 bases, with 9 bases remaining between them.

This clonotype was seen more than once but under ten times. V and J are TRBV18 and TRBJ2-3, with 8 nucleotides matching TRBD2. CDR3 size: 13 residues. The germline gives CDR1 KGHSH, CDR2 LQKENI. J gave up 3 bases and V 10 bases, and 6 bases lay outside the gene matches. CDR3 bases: TGTGCCATCCCTCAGCGGGAGACAGATACGCAGTATTTT. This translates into CAIPQRETDTQYF.

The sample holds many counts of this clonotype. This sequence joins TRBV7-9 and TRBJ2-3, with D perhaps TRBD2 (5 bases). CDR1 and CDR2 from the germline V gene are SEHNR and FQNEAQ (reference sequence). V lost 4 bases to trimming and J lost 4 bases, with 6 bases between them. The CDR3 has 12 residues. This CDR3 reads CASSSGSDTQYF. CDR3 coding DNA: TGTGCCAGCAGCTCGGGATCAGATACGCAGTATTTT.

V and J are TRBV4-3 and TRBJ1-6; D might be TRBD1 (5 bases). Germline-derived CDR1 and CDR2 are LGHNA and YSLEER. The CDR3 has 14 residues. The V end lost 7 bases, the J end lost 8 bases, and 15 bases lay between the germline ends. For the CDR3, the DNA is TGCGCCAGCAACCTTGAACGAGGGGATTCACCCCTCCACTTT. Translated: CASNLERGDSPLHF.

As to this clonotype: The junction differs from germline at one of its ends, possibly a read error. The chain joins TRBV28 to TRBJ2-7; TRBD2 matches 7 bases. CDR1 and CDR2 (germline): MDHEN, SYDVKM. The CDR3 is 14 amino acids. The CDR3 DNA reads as TGTGCCGGCAGTCTCCTTGCGGGAGCCTACGAACAGTACTTC. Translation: CAGSLLAGAYEQYF.

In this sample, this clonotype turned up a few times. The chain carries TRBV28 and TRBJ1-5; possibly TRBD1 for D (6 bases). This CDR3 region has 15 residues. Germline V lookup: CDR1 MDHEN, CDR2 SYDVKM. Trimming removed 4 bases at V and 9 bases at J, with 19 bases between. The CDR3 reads CASSSPQGPGGPQHF. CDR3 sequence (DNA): TGTGCCAGCAGTTCTCCACAGGGCCCAGGCGGGCCCCAGCATTTT.

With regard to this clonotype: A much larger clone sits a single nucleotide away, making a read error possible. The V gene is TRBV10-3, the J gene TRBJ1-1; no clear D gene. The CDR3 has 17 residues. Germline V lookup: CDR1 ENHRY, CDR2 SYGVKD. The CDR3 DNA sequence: TGTACCGTATCTGGGAGACAAGAGGGCACGACGAACACTGAAGCTTTCTTT. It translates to CTVSGRQEGTTNTEAFF.

CDR3: CESSADFTDTQYF. CDR3 DNA sequence: TGTGAAAGCAGCGCGGATTTCACAGATACGCAGTATTTT. This chain links TRBV6-6 with TRBJ2-3; the D is unclear. The CDR3 sequence is 13 residues long. Per the germline V gene, CDR1 is MNHNY and CDR2 is SVGAGI (reference sequence).

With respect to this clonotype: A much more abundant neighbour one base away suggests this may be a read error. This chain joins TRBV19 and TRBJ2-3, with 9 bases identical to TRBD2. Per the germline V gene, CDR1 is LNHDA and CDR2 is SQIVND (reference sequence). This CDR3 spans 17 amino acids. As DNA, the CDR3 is TGTACCAGTACTGGCTCTAGCGGGAAAGGGAGAACAGATACGCAGTATTTT. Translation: CTSTGSSGKGRTDTQYF.

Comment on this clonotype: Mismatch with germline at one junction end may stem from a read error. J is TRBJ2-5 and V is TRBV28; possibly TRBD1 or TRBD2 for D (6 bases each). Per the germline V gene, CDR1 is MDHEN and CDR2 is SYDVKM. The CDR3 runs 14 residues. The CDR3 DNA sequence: TGTGCCACCAGTCTCTTTGACAGGCGCGGGATCCAGTACTTC. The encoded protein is CATSLFDRRGIQYF.

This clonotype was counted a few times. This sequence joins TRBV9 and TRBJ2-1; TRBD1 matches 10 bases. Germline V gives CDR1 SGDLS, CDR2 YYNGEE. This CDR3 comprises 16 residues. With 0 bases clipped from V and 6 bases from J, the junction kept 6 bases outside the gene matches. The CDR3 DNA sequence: TGTGCCAGCAGCGTAGAAGGGACAGGGGTGGTCAATGAGCAGTTCTTC. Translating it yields CASSVEGTGVVNEQFF.